This record covers a single TCR beta chain. CDR3 length: 14 residues. Germline CDR1 reads SGHTA; CDR2 reads FQGNSA. Trimming removed 1 base from V and 6 bases from J, with 12 bases in between. This record belongs to a study of blood T cell repertoires in COVID-19. Study summary: Collection of acute and convalescent COVID-19 samples took place in the United States, Italy and Spain.

Authors' methods: It was from reference gene primer amplification that nucleated cell counts were estimated. Sequencing used immunoSEQ multiplex PCR; TCRdb keeps in-frame clones, though not all of them. Clone size and the V and J calls come from that table; the DNA yielded D and trimming. The sample lists 130,000 to 150,000 clones; over 75% were seen once. The TCR comes from a woman aged 45-59 years with acute or convalescent COVID-19. Sequencing was done on a sample of peripheral blood. This chain joins TRBV7-2 and TRBJ1-2; no definite D call. The CDR3 sequence: CASSLVPRSDGYTF. For the CDR3, the DNA is TGTGCCAGCAGCTTAGTTCCGCGGAGCGATGGCTACACCTTC.